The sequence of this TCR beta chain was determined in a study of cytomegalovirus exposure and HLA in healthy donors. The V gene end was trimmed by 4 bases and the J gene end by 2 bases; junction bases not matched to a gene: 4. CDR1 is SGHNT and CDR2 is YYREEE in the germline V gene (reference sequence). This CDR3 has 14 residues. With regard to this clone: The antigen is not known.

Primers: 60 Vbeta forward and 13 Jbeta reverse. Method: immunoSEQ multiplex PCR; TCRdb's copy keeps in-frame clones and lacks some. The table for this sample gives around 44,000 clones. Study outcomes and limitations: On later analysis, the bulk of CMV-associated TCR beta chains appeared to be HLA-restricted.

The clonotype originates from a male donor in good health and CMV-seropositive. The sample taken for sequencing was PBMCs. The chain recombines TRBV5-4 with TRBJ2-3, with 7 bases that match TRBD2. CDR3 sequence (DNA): TGTGCCAGCAGCCCCAGCGGGGACACAGATACGCAGTATTTT. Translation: CASSPSGDTDTQYF.